These 17 T cell receptor beta chains were all obtained from the same sample, sequenced in a study of human T cells and chemical hapten exposure. Time point meaning: patch test 2, 6 weeks after DPC sensitization. The treatment: therapeutic diphenylcyclopropenone sensitization with weekly scalp DPC. One entry per CDR3 protein results from TCRdb running MiXCR on the RACE reads. The sample carries 80,000 to 100,000 distinct CDR3 sequences, 8% to 13% recorded once. Sequences were derived from whole blood, sampled in connection with sensitization to the hapten diphenylcyclopropenone (DPC). Receptor source: a woman aged 45-60 years with alopecia areata. Some clones in this sample may be carry-over from other donors' samples.

This sequence joins TRBV18 and TRBJ2-5; a possible D gene is TRBD2 (6 bases). The CDR3 length is 15 residues. Trimming left V 6 bases short and J 3 bases short, with 17 bases between. Germline assignment: CDR1 KGHSH and CDR2 LQKENI. The CDR3 coding sequence is TGTGCCAGCTCTCAACTAGCCGGTGGGGAAGAGACCCAGTACTTC. Residues: CASSQLAGGEETQYF.

This clonotype was seen at least ten times. V usage is TRBV20-1 and J usage is TRBJ1-2; D is uncertain. CDR1 is DFQATT, CDR2 SNEGSKA, per germline (reference sequence). V was clipped by 6 bases and J by 1 base, with 9 bases between them. The CDR3 consists of 12 residues. The CDR3 bases are TGCAGTGCCGCCGGACGTAACTATGGCTACACCTTC. Amino acid sequence: CSAAGRNYGYTF.

At least ten counts were recorded for this clonotype. The genes are TRBV7-2 and TRBJ2-6; 9 nucleotides align to TRBD1. Germline V gene data show CDR1 as SGHTA and CDR2 as FQGNSA. There are 17 residues in the CDR3. V dropped 3 bases and J dropped 1; count of bases not matched to a gene: 4. CDR3 amino acids: CASSLTGGLSGANVLTF. The CDR3 bases are TGTGCCAGCAGCTTGACAGGGGGACTGTCTGGGGCCAACGTCCTGACTTTC.

This clonotype showed up just a few times. The V and J genes are TRBV3-1 and TRBJ1-1; TRBD1 matches at 7 bases. This CDR3 comprises 14 residues. Germline V gene sequence: CDR1 LGHDT, CDR2 YNNKEL (reference sequence). V dropped 0 bases and J dropped 5; count of bases not matched to a gene: 3. CDR3 protein: CASSQETGQTEAFF. The CDR3 DNA follows: TGTGCCAGCAGCCAAGAGACAGGGCAAACTGAAGCTTTCTTT.

The V and J genes are TRBV28 and TRBJ2-4; a possible D gene is TRBD1 (6 bases). The germline V and J ends were trimmed by 5 bases and 0 bases, with 8 bases remaining between them. The germline CDR1 and CDR2 sequences are MDHEN and SYDVKM. CDR3 size: 14 residues. The CDR3 region has the DNA TGTGCCAGCAGTCGACAGGTAGCCAAAAACATTCAGTACTTC. Translating it yields CASSRQVAKNIQYF.

V usage is TRBV7-6 and J usage is TRBJ2-3; no reliable D call. Trimming pared 5 bases from V and 6 bases from J, leaving 12 bases between. Germline assignment: CDR1 SGHVS and CDR2 FNYEAQ. There are 13 residues in the CDR3. The CDR3 is CASSPRSRDTQYF. In nucleotides, the CDR3 is TGTGCCAGCAGCCCCCGCAGCCGCGATACGCAGTATTTT.

This sequence joins TRBV20-1 and TRBJ2-5, with D uncertain. From germline, CDR1 is DFQATT and CDR2 SNEGSKA (reference sequence). V shed 0 bases and J shed 3 bases, with 17 bases lying between them. The CDR3 has 16 amino acids. The CDR3 DNA reads TGCAGTGCTAGAGAGGTCCGAACCACACTGGAAGAGACCCAGTACTTC. Its translation: CSAREVRTTLEETQYF.

This clonotype was observed a handful of times. CDR3 sequence reads: CSVDIQGSWTEAFF. CDR3 nucleotide sequence: TGCAGCGTTGACATACAGGGATCTTGGACTGAAGCTTTCTTT. The chain uses TRBV29-1 and TRBJ1-1; perhaps TRBD1 as D (6 bases). V shed 3 bases and J shed 5 bases, with 16 bases lying between them. CDR1 and CDR2 (germline): SQVTM, ANQGSEA. The CDR3 is made up of 14 amino acids.

This clonotype was seen many times. The chain is built from TRBV6-6 and TRBJ1-5; D may be TRBD1 (6 bases). CDR1 MNHNY and CDR2 SVGAGI come from the germline V gene (reference sequence). CDR3 size: 15 residues. V was clipped by 3 bases and J by 8 bases, with 17 bases between them. CDR3 in amino acids: CASSYGQTLREPQHF. The DNA of the CDR3 is TGTGCCAGCAGTTATGGACAGACCTTAAGGGAGCCCCAGCATTTT.

This clonotype was detected only a few times. The chain recombines TRBV7-2 with TRBJ2-7; 7 nucleotides agree with TRBD2. CDR3 length: 13 amino acids. Germline lookup yields CDR1 SGHTA and CDR2 FQGNSA. The V segment lost 1 base and the J segment 5 bases; nucleotides outside the gene matches: 2. The CDR3 region has the DNA TGTGCCAGCAGCTTAGGACTAGCCCACGAGCAGTACTTC. It specifies CASSLGLAHEQYF.

A word on this clonotype: Possible read error: a much larger clone is one base away. This chain connects TRBV3-1 to TRBJ2-1; D not certain. Germline V gene sequence: CDR1 LGHDT, CDR2 YNNKEL (reference sequence). The V end lost 5 bases, the J end lost 7 bases, and 15 bases lay between the germline ends. The CDR3 is made up of 14 amino acids. CDR3 nucleotides: TGTGCCAGCAGCACCTCGACCCGTAATAATGAGCAGTTCTTC. Its translation: CASSTSTRNNEQFF.

The J gene is TRBJ2-5, the V gene TRBV12-3 or TRBV12-4, with 7 bases fitting TRBD1. The CDR3 totals 13 residues. The ends lost 5 bases at V and 5 bases at J; junction bases unmatched: 5. The DNA for the CDR3 is TGTGCCAGCAGTCGACAGGGCTCGGAGACCCAGTACTTC. This sequence encodes CASSRQGSETQYF.

Many counts were recorded for this clonotype. The genes are TRBV24-1 and TRBJ2-1; D not resolved. V dropped 1 base and J dropped 8 bases, with 11 bases sitting between them. Germline assignment: CDR1 KGHDR and CDR2 SFDVKD. The CDR3 runs to 14 residues. DNA for the CDR3: TGTGCCACCAGTGATTTTGCCGACCGGGATGAGCAGTTCTTC. As protein: CATSDFADRDEQFF.

This clonotype occurred many times. The chain links TRBV6-2 or TRBV6-3 to TRBJ2-5; 9 nucleotides align to TRBD2. The CDR3 has 15 residues. Germline V CDR1 and CDR2: MNHEY, SVGEGT. The V and J ends lost 3 bases and 2 bases, in that order; junction bases with no gene match: 4. The DNA for the CDR3 is TGTGCCAGCAGTTATCTAGCGGGATTACAAGAGACCCAGTACTTC. As protein: CASSYLAGLQETQYF.

Many counts were recorded for this clonotype. This chain links TRBV11-2 with TRBJ2-7; the match to TRBD1 covers 7 bases. V shed 5 bases and J 3 bases; nucleotides not matched to a gene: 13. This CDR3 is 16 amino acids long. Germline V CDR1 and CDR2: SGHAT, FQNNGV. CDR3 residues: CASSPGHRGPIYEQYF. Written as DNA, the CDR3 is TGTGCCAGCAGCCCGGGGCACAGGGGACCAATCTACGAGCAGTACTTC.

This chain links TRBV12-3 or TRBV12-4 with TRBJ2-5; D gene uncertain. The CDR3 extends over 13 amino acids. V lost 4 bases and J 3 bases, leaving 9 bases between the germline ends. The CDR3 coding sequence is TGTGCCAGCAGTTCGGCAGGCAAAGAGACCCAGTACTTC. This sequence encodes CASSSAGKETQYF.

This clonotype was detected many times. The genes are TRBV29-1 and TRBJ1-5; 9 positions match TRBD1. CDR3 length: 13 amino acids. Germline-derived CDR1 and CDR2 are SQVTM and ANQGSEA. V was pared by 6 bases and J by 5 bases, with 5 bases of the junction left unmatched. DNA for the CDR3: TGCAGCGTCACGGGACAGGGTGATCAGCCCCAGCATTTT. As protein: CSVTGQGDQPQHF.